The 10 T cell receptor beta chains below all came from one sample that was sequenced in a study of identical twins. From the 5' RACE reads, TCRdb called clonotypes with MiXCR, one entry per CDR3 protein. The sample lists roughly 350,000 distinct CDR3 sequences; about 9% were seen once. Sequenced: naive T cells sorted from blood. Source of these receptors: a woman between 45 and 65 years old in good health.

This clonotype turned up a few times. CDR3 sequence: CASSSRQEGGYTF. The CDR3 DNA reads as TGTGCCAGCAGTTCCCGACAGGAGGGGGGCTACACCTTC. The chain recombines TRBV12-3 or TRBV12-4 with TRBJ1-2, with a tentative D call TRBD1 (6 bases). This CDR3 contains 13 residues. The germline V and J ends were trimmed by 4 bases and 8 bases, with 14 bases remaining between them.

The CDR3 bases are TGTGCCAGCAGTTACACTCATAATGAAAAACTGTTTTTT. Protein sequence: CASSYTHNEKLFF. The rearrangement joins TRBV6-5 to TRBJ1-4; no definite D call. Trimming shortened V by 2 bases and J by 4 bases, and 5 bases separated the two germline ends. Looked up from germline, CDR1 is MNHEY and CDR2 is SVGAGI. CDR3 length: 13 residues.

This clonotype was detected ten times or more. J is TRBJ2-1 and V is TRBV5-1; possibly TRBD1 for D (5 bases). CDR3 length: 15 residues. The V end was cut by 2 bases, the J end by 6 bases, with 15 bases between. CDR1 and CDR2 (germline): SGHRS, YFSETQ. The CDR3 reads CASSLGVGVGNEQFF. CDR3 coding DNA: TGCGCCAGCAGCTTAGGGGTAGGGGTGGGCAATGAGCAGTTCTTC.

This clonotype was seen at least ten times. J is TRBJ1-5 and V is TRBV10-3; D is unresolved. Germline V CDR1 and CDR2: ENHRY, SYGVKD. The CDR3 length is 12 residues. Trimming took 0 bases from V and 9 from J, leaving 6 bases between them. The CDR3 here is CAISESGRPQHF. CDR3 coding DNA: TGTGCCATCAGTGAGTCTGGACGGCCCCAGCATTTT.

Of note for this clonotype: A much larger clone is a single base away; this may be a read error. The rearrangement links TRBV9 to TRBJ2-1, with TRBD2 matching 8 bases. This CDR3 comprises 19 residues. Looked up from germline, CDR1 is SGDLS and CDR2 is YYNGEE. CDR3 amino acids: CATSVPTKQREKGYNEQFF. DNA for the CDR3: TGTGCCACCAGCGTACCAACAAAACAGCGGGAGAAAGGTTACAATGAGCAGTTCTTC.

The chain employs TRBV5-1 and TRBJ1-3; no definite D call. V was trimmed by 1 base and J by 6 bases, leaving 5 bases between them. Germline CDR1 reads SGHRS; CDR2 reads YFSETQ. This CDR3 comprises 12 residues. The CDR3 DNA reads as TGCGCCAGCAGCTTGCCACTAAACACCATATATTTT. Translation gives CASSLPLNTIYF.

The V gene is TRBV10-3, the J gene TRBJ2-2, with 10 bases that match TRBD2. V shed 0 bases, J shed 3 bases, and the junction held 1 base outside the gene matches. Germline CDR1 and CDR2: ENHRY and SYGVKD. The CDR3 has 16 amino acids. CDR3 bases: TGTGCCATCAGTGAGTCGCTAGCGGGAGACACCGGGGAGCTGTTTTTT. As protein: CAISESLAGDTGELFF.

The V and J genes are TRBV5-1 and TRBJ2-2; D is tentatively TRBD1 or TRBD2 (5 bases each). The V and J ends lost 3 bases and 3 bases respectively, with 12 bases between them. Looked up from germline, CDR1 is SGHRS and CDR2 is YFSETQ. CDR3 size: 15 residues. The CDR3 DNA is TGCGCCAGCAGCTCCTTGGGGGAGTACACCGGGGAGCTGTTTTTT. It encodes CASSSLGEYTGELFF.

This clonotype came up a few times. The V gene is TRBV5-1, the J gene TRBJ2-3; D is possibly TRBD1 or TRBD2 (6 bases each). V lost 7 bases, J lost 3 bases, and 18 bases lay in between. The length of the CDR3 is 15 residues. From germline, CDR1 is SGHRS and CDR2 YFSETQ. The CDR3 bases are TGCGCCAGCGGGCCCGGGGGCTCCCCAACAGATACGCAGTATTTT. Translating gives CASGPGGSPTDTQYF.

The rearrangement uses TRBV12-3 or TRBV12-4 and TRBJ1-5, with D maybe TRBD1 (5 bases). CDR3 length equals 13 residues. Trimming took 7 bases from V and 7 from J, leaving 14 bases between them. Here the CDR3 reads CASTGAAGQPQHF. In DNA, the CDR3 is TGTGCCAGCACCGGGGCTGCGGGGCAGCCCCAGCATTTT.